This is a list of T cell receptor beta chains from one sample in a study of blood T cell repertoires in COVID-19. The data were produced by immunoSEQ multiplex PCR, yet TCRdb's version contains in-frame clones alone and is incomplete. Of 99,000 or so clones in the sample, roughly 79% were seen once. Sequenced sample: peripheral blood. Source of these receptors: a woman between 70 and 85 years old with acute or convalescent COVID-19. Both conserved end residues are part of each CDR3. A D gene is named only where the DNA matches it firmly. Not every row has a clone size; where given, it reads once, few, many or a size class.

clone size: NA
V gene: TRBV27
D gene: NA
J gene: TRBJ2-3
CDR3 protein: CASRITGTDTQYF
CDR3 DNA: TGTGCCAGCAGGATAACAGGGACAGATACGCAGTATTTT

clone size: NA
V gene: TRBV5-1
D gene: NA
J gene: TRBJ2-1
CDR3 protein: CASSWSMQGGLDNEQFF
CDR3 DNA: TGCGCCAGCAGCTGGTCTATGCAGGGGGGTTTGGACAATGAGCAGTTCTTC

clone size: few
V gene: TRBV4-1
D gene: TRBD1
J gene: TRBJ1-1
CDR3 protein: CASSHGQGITEAFF
CDR3 DNA: TGCGCCAGCAGCCACGGACAGGGGATCACTGAAGCTTTCTTT

clone size: NA
V gene: TRBV30
D gene: TRBD2
J gene: TRBJ2-1
CDR3 protein: CAWTTSGSHHEQFF
CDR3 DNA: TGTGCCTGGACAACTAGCGGGAGTCACCATGAGCAGTTCTTC

clone size: NA
V gene: TRBV2
D gene: NA
J gene: TRBJ2-5
CDR3 protein: CASTNTGQGRGNQYF
CDR3 DNA: TGTGCCAGCACCAACACCGGGCAGGGGAGAGGAAACCAGTACTTC

clone size: NA
V gene: TRBV7-9
D gene: NA
J gene: TRBJ2-1
CDR3 protein: CASSAGPFEQFF
CDR3 DNA: TGTGCCAGCAGCGCGGGACCGTTTGAGCAGTTCTTC

clone size: NA
V gene: TRBV7-6
D gene: TRBD2
J gene: TRBJ2-1
CDR3 protein: CASTSPGGGYNEQFF
CDR3 DNA: TGTGCCAGCACCAGTCCCGGGGGGGGCTACAATGAGCAGTTCTTC

clone size: NA
V gene: TRBV6-5
D gene: TRBD1
J gene: TRBJ1-1
CDR3 protein: CASSYSDRGSTEAFF
CDR3 DNA: TGTGCCAGCAGTTACTCGGACAGGGGAAGCACTGAAGCTTTCTTT

clone size: NA
V gene: TRBV11-2
D gene: NA
J gene: TRBJ1-4
CDR3 protein: CASSLGPYTATNEKLFF
CDR3 DNA: TGTGCCAGCAGCTTAGGTCCGTACACAGCAACTAATGAAAAACTGTTTTTT

clone size: few
V gene: TRBV6-2/TRBV6-3
D gene: TRBD2
J gene: TRBJ2-1
CDR3 protein: CASSYLTSGNEQFF
CDR3 DNA: TGTGCCAGCAGTTATCTGACTAGCGGAAATGAGCAGTTCTTC

clone size: NA
V gene: TRBV5-4
D gene: TRBD1
J gene: TRBJ1-1
CDR3 protein: CASSTRDRGALEAFF
CDR3 DNA: TGTGCCAGCAGCACCCGGGACAGGGGGGCCCTTGAAGCTTTCTTT

clone size: NA
V gene: TRBV9
D gene: NA
J gene: TRBJ2-3
CDR3 protein: CASKGGFADTQYF
CDR3 DNA: TGTGCCAGCAAGGGGGGGTTTGCAGATACGCAGTATTTT

clone size: NA
V gene: TRBV15
D gene: NA
J gene: TRBJ1-3
CDR3 protein: CATSRDPGSGNTIYF
CDR3 DNA: TGTGCCACCAGCAGAGATCCCGGGTCTGGAAACACCATATATTTT

clone size: NA
V gene: TRBV6-6
D gene: TRBD2
J gene: TRBJ2-2
CDR3 protein: CASKRTSDIGELFF
CDR3 DNA: TGTGCCAGCAAGCGGACTAGCGATATCGGGGAGCTGTTTTTT

clone size: NA
V gene: TRBV28
D gene: TRBD1
J gene: TRBJ2-7
CDR3 protein: CASSVTGTGVSYEQYF
CDR3 DNA: TGTGCCAGCAGTGTCACCGGGACAGGTGTTTCCTACGAGCAGTACTTC

clone size: NA
V gene: TRBV6-5
D gene: TRBD2
J gene: TRBJ2-1
CDR3 protein: CASRSTSGGVDEQFF
CDR3 DNA: TGTGCCAGCAGATCAACGAGCGGGGGGGTAGATGAGCAGTTCTTC

clone size: NA
V gene: TRBV4-3
D gene: TRBD1
J gene: TRBJ2-1
CDR3 protein: CASSQARDRYFTSYNEQFF
CDR3 DNA: TGCGCCAGCAGCCAAGCACGGGACAGGTACTTTACCTCCTACAATGAGCAGTTCTTC

clone size: few
V gene: TRBV5-6
D gene: NA
J gene: TRBJ2-2
CDR3 protein: CASSLSVPGELFF
CDR3 DNA: TGTGCCAGCAGCTTGTCGGTTCCCGGGGAGCTGTTTTTT

clone size: once
V gene: TRBV5-1
D gene: TRBD2
J gene: TRBJ2-1
CDR3 protein: CASSLSGSPYNEQFF
CDR3 DNA: TGCGCCAGCAGCTTGAGCGGGAGCCCCTACAATGAGCAGTTCTTC

clone size: NA
V gene: TRBV28
D gene: NA
J gene: TRBJ2-6
CDR3 protein: CASSSGAGANVLTF
CDR3 DNA: TGTGCCAGCAGTTCGGGGGCTGGGGCCAACGTCCTGACTTTC

clone size: NA
V gene: TRBV19
D gene: TRBD1
J gene: TRBJ2-7
CDR3 protein: CASSPETGVAYEQYF
CDR3 DNA: TGTGCCAGTAGCCCTGAGACAGGGGTGGCCTACGAGCAGTACTTC

clone size: NA
V gene: TRBV2
D gene: TRBD2
J gene: TRBJ2-7
CDR3 protein: CASSEALTSGGYEQYF
CDR3 DNA: TGTGCCAGCAGTGAAGCCCTCACTAGCGGGGGCTACGAGCAGTACTTC

clone size: few
V gene: TRBV29-1
D gene: NA
J gene: TRBJ1-2
CDR3 protein: CSVYSGRVNSGYTF
CDR3 DNA: TGCAGCGTTTATTCCGGCAGGGTGAATTCTGGCTACACCTTC

clone size: NA
V gene: TRBV6-5
D gene: NA
J gene: TRBJ2-1
CDR3 protein: CATRRGDNEQFF
CDR3 DNA: TGTGCCACCCGTCGGGGTGACAATGAGCAGTTCTTC

clone size: NA
V gene: TRBV5-1
D gene: TRBD1
J gene: TRBJ1-4
CDR3 protein: CASSGQGVNEKLFF
CDR3 DNA: TGCGCCAGCAGCGGACAGGGGGTGAATGAAAAACTGTTTTTT

clone size: NA
V gene: TRBV2
D gene: NA
J gene: TRBJ2-3
CDR3 protein: CASSGIERGLGTDTQYF
CDR3 DNA: TGTGCCAGCAGTGGTATAGAAAGGGGCCTAGGCACAGATACGCAGTATTTT

clone size: few
V gene: TRBV5-1
D gene: NA
J gene: TRBJ1-2
CDR3 protein: CASSLDRADFNYGYTF
CDR3 DNA: TGCGCCAGCAGCTTGGACAGGGCCGACTTTAACTATGGCTACACCTTC

clone size: many
V gene: TRBV7-2
D gene: NA
J gene: TRBJ2-7
CDR3 protein: CASSLALGHRSYEQYF
CDR3 DNA: TGTGCCAGCAGCTTAGCCCTTGGACACCGCTCCTACGAGCAGTACTTC

clone size: NA
V gene: TRBV7-9
D gene: NA
J gene: TRBJ2-3
CDR3 protein: CASSLIDSDTQYF
CDR3 DNA: TGTGCCAGCAGCTTAATCGACTCAGATACGCAGTATTTT

clone size: NA
V gene: TRBV14
D gene: NA
J gene: TRBJ2-1
CDR3 protein: CASSHTRNEQFF
CDR3 DNA: TGTGCCAGCAGCCATACTAGGAATGAGCAGTTCTTC

clone size: NA
V gene: TRBV28
D gene: TRBD2
J gene: TRBJ2-1
CDR3 protein: CASSPPSGGTYNEQFF
CDR3 DNA: TGTGCCAGCAGTCCACCTAGCGGGGGAACCTACAATGAGCAGTTCTTC

clone size: NA
V gene: TRBV11-3
D gene: NA
J gene: TRBJ2-1
CDR3 protein: CASSLAPRSEQFF
CDR3 DNA: TGTGCCAGCAGCTTGGCTCCAAGGAGTGAGCAGTTCTTC

clone size: NA
V gene: TRBV28
D gene: TRBD2
J gene: TRBJ2-3
CDR3 protein: CASSPLAGGPFGDTQYF
CDR3 DNA: TGTGCCAGCAGTCCCCTAGCGGGAGGGCCGTTTGGAGATACGCAGTATTTT

clone size: NA
V gene: TRBV5-1
D gene: TRBD2
J gene: TRBJ2-5
CDR3 protein: CASSLWGGLEETQYF
CDR3 DNA: TGCGCCAGCAGCTTGTGGGGGGGACTCGAGGAGACCCAGTACTTC

clone size: NA
V gene: TRBV19
D gene: NA
J gene: TRBJ1-1
CDR3 protein: CASSMGTTAGTEAFF
CDR3 DNA: TGTGCCAGTAGTATGGGAACCACCGCGGGCACTGAAGCTTTCTTT

clone size: NA
V gene: TRBV28
D gene: NA
J gene: TRBJ2-7
CDR3 protein: CASSSFYRGAYEQYF
CDR3 DNA: TGTGCCAGCAGTTCCTTCTATCGGGGAGCCTACGAGCAGTACTTC

clone size: NA
V gene: TRBV12-3/TRBV12-4
D gene: NA
J gene: TRBJ1-1
CDR3 protein: CASSLGGPTEAFF
CDR3 DNA: TGTGCCAGCAGTTTGGGGGGGCCCACTGAAGCTTTCTTT

clone size: NA
V gene: TRBV25-1
D gene: NA
J gene: TRBJ2-7
CDR3 protein: CASSDTGLSDEQYF
CDR3 DNA: TGTGCCAGCAGTGATACAGGGTTATCGGACGAGCAGTACTTC

clone size: NA
V gene: TRBV28
D gene: NA
J gene: TRBJ1-2
CDR3 protein: CASRPFGGSTYYGYTF
CDR3 DNA: TGTGCCAGCAGACCTTTCGGAGGAAGCACGTACTATGGCTACACCTTC